These T cell receptor beta chains were read from a single sample in a study of cytomegalovirus exposure and HLA in healthy donors. Using immunoSEQ multiplex PCR, the repertoire was profiled, and TCRdb retains in-frame clones only, with some absent. The sample contains approximately 180,000 clones, about nine tenths of which appear only once. Sequencing was performed on PBMCs. Receptor source: a man younger than 30 in good health and CMV-seropositive. CDR3s include the opening cysteine and the closing phenylalanine or tryptophan. Each record gives: CDR3 length, D gene, clone size, V gene, J gene, CDR3 DNA, CDR3 protein. The D gene is left open where the match is weak. Size is omitted from some rows. Given values are once, few, many or a class for expanded clones.

>14|NA|NA|TRBV29-1|TRBJ2-5
TGCAGCGTCCCGGCGACGACGACTCAAGAGACCCAGTACTTC
CSVPATTTQETQYF
>15|TRBD2|NA|TRBV18|TRBJ2-1
TGTGCCAGCTCATCCCTACTAGCGGGGGGTCATGAGCAGTTCTTC
CASSSLLAGGHEQFF
>18|TRBD2|NA|TRBV23-1|TRBJ2-3
TGCGCCAGCAGTCACCCACCCGGGACTAGCGGGAGCGCAGATACGCAGTATTTT
CASSHPPGTSGSADTQYF
>16|TRBD1|NA|TRBV9|TRBJ1-3
TGTGCCAGCAGCGCCGGGACAGCCTTCTCTGGAAACACCATATATTTT
CASSAGTAFSGNTIYF
>14|TRBD2|once|TRBV29-1|TRBJ2-1
TGCAGCGTTCCACTAGCGGCGTTTGTCAATGAGCAGTTCTTC
CSVPLAAFVNEQFF
>14|NA|NA|TRBV19|TRBJ2-2
TGTGCCAGTAGTATAGGGCAGAACACCGGGGAGCTGTTTTTT
CASSIGQNTGELFF
>14|NA|few|TRBV5-1|TRBJ1-1
TGCGCCAGCACCGTACCGGAGGGAACAGCTGAAGCTTTCTTT
CASTVPEGTAEAFF
>14|TRBD2|NA|TRBV11-2|TRBJ2-1
TGTGCCAGCAGAATACTAGCGGGGGGCCTGGGGCAGTTCTTC
CASRILAGGLGQFF
>16|TRBD2|NA|TRBV9|TRBJ2-3
TGTGCCAGCAGCGGAACTAGCGGGAGACCTTCGGATACGCAGTATTTT
CASSGTSGRPSDTQYF
>16|TRBD2|NA|TRBV18|TRBJ2-1
TGTGCCAGCTCGCCTCTAGCGGGAGGGGACCTCAATGAGCAGTTCTTC
CASSPLAGGDLNEQFF
>16|TRBD2|NA|TRBV10-3|TRBJ2-3
TGTGCCTCGGGACTAGCGGGGGGGCGTGGCACAGATACGCAGTATTTT
CASGLAGGRGTDTQYF
>12|NA|NA|TRBV18|TRBJ2-1
TGTGCCAGCTCACTCGGGAGTAATGAGCAGTTCTTC
CASSLGSNEQFF
>15|NA|NA|TRBV4-3|TRBJ1-1
TGCGCCAGCAGCCAAGACAGCGGACCGAACACTGAAGCTTTCTTT
CASSQDSGPNTEAFF
>17|TRBD2|once|TRBV7-7|TRBJ2-1
TGTGCTAGCAGCCCCGGGGCTTTAGCGGGAGGGCCCGGGGAGCAGTTCTTC
CASSPGALAGGPGEQFF
>14|NA|NA|TRBV7-3|TRBJ2-3
TGTGCCAGCAGCTCTACGGACCAGGGAGATACGCAGTATTTT
CASSSTDQGDTQYF
>15|NA|NA|TRBV7-9|TRBJ2-2
TGTGCCAGCAGCTACGCAGCCGGCGGGACCGGGGAGCTGTTTTTT
CASSYAAGGTGELFF
>11|NA|few|TRBV28|TRBJ1-2
TGTGCCAGCAGCCGCCAGGATGGCTACACCTTC
CASSRQDGYTF
>15|TRBD1|NA|TRBV10-3|TRBJ2-1
TGTGCCATCAGTCCCGGGACAGGGGACTACAATGAGCAGTTCTTC
CAISPGTGDYNEQFF
>11|NA|few|TRBV30|TRBJ1-2
TGTGCCTGGAGCACCGGCTATGGCTACACCTTC
CAWSTGYGYTF
>13|NA|NA|TRBV30|TRBJ1-2
TGTGCCTGGCGGGGGACGGAAAACTATGGCTACACCTTC
CAWRGTENYGYTF
>13|NA|NA|TRBV11-2|TRBJ2-7
TGTGCCAGCAGCGAACGACTCTCCTACGAGCAGTACTTC
CASSERLSYEQYF
>13|NA|few|TRBV29-1|TRBJ1-3
TGCAGCGTCGACAACAGGGCTGGAAACACCATATATTTT
CSVDNRAGNTIYF
>14|NA|NA|TRBV15|TRBJ1-4
TGTGCCACCAGCCTAGCCTACGGGAATGAAAAACTGTTTTTT
CATSLAYGNEKLFF
>12|NA|NA|TRBV9|TRBJ2-2
TGTGCCAGCAGCGTAGTAGTCGGGGAGCTGTTTTTT
CASSVVVGELFF
>14|NA|NA|TRBV9|TRBJ1-1
TGTGCCAGCAGCCCAAGGTTGGGGAGGACTGAAGCTTTCTTT
CASSPRLGRTEAFF
>11|TRBD1|NA|TRBV4-3|TRBJ2-6
TGCGCCAGCGGTAAGGGGGCCGTCCTGACTTTC
CASGKGAVLTF
>14|NA|NA|TRBV7-2|TRBJ2-5
TGTGCCAGCAGTGGAAGGGGGGGATGGGAGACCCAGTACTTC
CASSGRGGWETQYF
>14|NA|NA|TRBV28|TRBJ2-7
TGTGCCAGCAGTTTATTGTCGGGGGACTACGAGCAGTACTTC
CASSLLSGDYEQYF
>15|NA|NA|TRBV11-2|TRBJ2-7
TGTGCCAGCAGCCCTAATATCGCGCAGGACTACGAGCAGTACTTC
CASSPNIAQDYEQYF
>14|NA|NA|TRBV4-1|TRBJ1-2
TGCGCCAGCAGCCAAGGTACCTCCGGGTATGGCTACACCTTC
CASSQGTSGYGYTF
>16|TRBD1|once|TRBV27|TRBJ1-4
TGTGCCAGCAGTCCAAGGACAGGGGGGGACGGAAAAAAACTGTTTTTT
CASSPRTGGDGKKLFF
>16|TRBD2|NA|TRBV10-3|TRBJ2-1
TGTGCCATCAGTGAGTCTTATAGCGGGGGGGCAGATGAGCAGTTCTTC
CAISESYSGGADEQFF
>17|NA|NA|TRBV7-6|TRBJ2-1
TGTGCCAGCAGCCGAGACAGGAAGCTTGGATACCGCAATGAGCAGTTCTTC
CASSRDRKLGYRNEQFF
>11|NA|NA|TRBV27|TRBJ2-7
TGTGCCAGCTCTCAGGGGCACGAGCAGTACTTC
CASSQGHEQYF
>13|NA|NA|TRBV27|TRBJ2-5
TGTGCCAGCAGGCAAACAGTCCAAGAGACCCAGTACTTC
CASRQTVQETQYF
>12|NA|once|TRBV7-2|TRBJ2-3
TGTGCCAGCAGCCGTCCGAGGGATACGCAGTATTTT
CASSRPRDTQYF
>16|NA|NA|TRBV4-1|TRBJ1-3
TGCGCCAGCAGCCAAGAACAGCTAATCTCTGGAAACACCATATATTTT
CASSQEQLISGNTIYF
>14|NA|NA|TRBV6-5|TRBJ1-2
TGTGCCAGCAGTTACTCGGCGGCTAACTATGGCTACACCTTC
CASSYSAANYGYTF
>20|TRBD1|NA|TRBV18|TRBJ2-7
TGTGCCAGCTCACCGTACGGACAGGGAGGAGGCCATTCTTCCCCCTACGAGCAGTACTTC
CASSPYGQGGGHSSPYEQYF
>15|NA|NA|TRBV9|TRBJ1-5
TGTGCCAGCAGCGTAGGGGGAGATAGCAATCAGCCCCAGCATTTT
CASSVGGDSNQPQHF
>12|NA|NA|TRBV15|TRBJ1-2
TGTGCCACCAGCAGCCCCAGGGTGGGCTACACCTTC
CATSSPRVGYTF
>13|TRBD2|NA|TRBV29-1|TRBJ2-3
TGCAGCGTTGACGGCGGGGGGACAGATACGCAGTATTTT
CSVDGGGTDTQYF
>14|TRBD1|medium-sized|TRBV28|TRBJ1-1
TGTGCCAGCAGTTCTTCAGGGGGCGTCACTGAAGCTTTCTTT
CASSSSGGVTEAFF
>15|TRBD1|NA|TRBV27|TRBJ2-1
TGTGCCAGCAGTTCCCACAGGGGGTCAGACAATGAGCAGTTCTTC
CASSSHRGSDNEQFF
>13|NA|NA|TRBV11-3|TRBJ2-2
TGTGCCAGCAGCCCCACTATACACGGGGAGCTGTTTTTT
CASSPTIHGELFF
>16|NA|NA|TRBV7-9|TRBJ1-2
TGTGCCAGCAGCGCCCGCGGGCAGGGGTTGGGCTATGGCTACACCTTC
CASSARGQGLGYGYTF
>15|NA|NA|TRBV6-5|TRBJ1-3
TGTGCCAGCAGTTACTCGTCAGTCTCTGGAAACACCATATATTTT
CASSYSSVSGNTIYF
>14|NA|NA|TRBV18|TRBJ2-3
TGTGCCAGCTCCCCAAGACTAGAGACAGATACGCAGTATTTT
CASSPRLETDTQYF
>13|NA|NA|TRBV28|TRBJ1-2
TGTGCCAGCAGTTTGGGGGGGGGCTATGGCTACACCTTC
CASSLGGGYGYTF
>14|TRBD1|NA|TRBV11-2|TRBJ2-7
TGTGCCAGCAGCTTACTTACAGGGGAGTACGAGCAGTACTTC
CASSLLTGEYEQYF
>13|TRBD2|NA|TRBV2|TRBJ2-1
TGTGCTTCGGGACTAGCCACCTACAATGAGCAGTTCTTC
CASGLATYNEQFF
>19|TRBD1|once|TRBV11-2|TRBJ2-7
TGTGCCAGCAGCCTCCGGAGAAGGGACAGGGGCTTTGCGGCCTACGAGCAGTACTTC
CASSLRRRDRGFAAYEQYF
>14|NA|NA|TRBV19|TRBJ1-2
TGTGCCAGTAAGAGGGACAACCCTAACTATGGCTACACCTTC
CASKRDNPNYGYTF